The 2 T cell receptor beta chains listed next were all sequenced from one sample in a study of blood T cell repertoires in COVID-19 (dated by TCRdb to 2020 to 2021). Library creation used the immunoSEQ multiplex PCR assay. TCRdb holds this immuneACCESS table with in-frame rearrangements only. Some clones are missing; in checked studies, unresolved V genes explain under half, and the rest has no known cause. The sample table lists 280,000 or so clones, around 86% of them with a count of one. Clones ranked in the top ten supply 2% to 2.5% of the sample. Sequenced sample: peripheral blood. The receptors shown here come from a young woman who had recovered from COVID-19.

The chain links TRBV9 to TRBJ2-7, with 9 bases that match TRBD1. The junction had 5 bases not matched to a gene; V was cut back by 4 bases and J by 3 bases. Looked up from germline, CDR1 is SGDLS and CDR2 is YYNGEE. The CDR3 loop spans 14 amino acids. The CDR3 here is CASSTRTGDYEQYF. The CDR3 DNA follows: TGTGCCAGCAGCACGCGGACAGGGGACTACGAGCAGTACTTC.

On this clone: The same CDR3 arises from other DNA sequences in this sample as well. The chain uses TRBV11-2 and TRBJ1-6; 9 bases match TRBD1. Germline trimming cut 4 bases from V and 9 bases from J; bases unmatched to any gene: 4. The germline V gene has CDR1 SGHAT and CDR2 FQNNGV. The CDR3 covers 14 residues. The CDR3 DNA reads as TGTGCCAGCAGCTCGGGACAGGGAGGTTCACCCCTCCACTTT. Encoded protein: CASSSGQGGSPLHF.